Below are 7 T cell receptor beta chains sequenced from a single sample in a study of blood T cell repertoires in COVID-19. Sequencing used immunoSEQ multiplex PCR; TCRdb keeps in-frame clones, though not all of them. Among some 290,000 clones, around 92% were seen once, and the ten largest hold just under 9.5%. The specimen sequenced was PBMCs or T cells enriched from blood (not recorded which). These receptor sequences come from a woman aged 25 to 45 who had recovered from COVID-19.

J is TRBJ2-1 and V is TRBV18; possibly TRBD2 for D (6 bases). From germline, CDR1 is KGHSH and CDR2 LQKENI. There are 15 residues in the CDR3. Trimming pared 2 bases from V and 5 bases from J, leaving 13 bases between. The CDR3 DNA follows: TGTGCCAGCTCACCAGGGACTCCGCCCCACAATGAGCAGTTCTTC. This encodes CASSPGTPPHNEQFF.

V is TRBV28 and J is TRBJ1-2; 8 bases match TRBD1. This CDR3 has 15 amino acids. J lost 4 bases, V lost 7 bases, and 11 bases had no gene match. Germline lookup yields CDR1 MDHEN and CDR2 SYDVKM. CDR3 amino acids: CASTPSTGVGYGYTF. CDR3 in DNA: TGTGCCAGCACCCCCTCGACAGGGGTTGGCTATGGCTACACCTTC.

The DNA for the CDR3 is TGTGCCAGCAGGTACAGCTCTGGAAACACCATATATTTT. Protein sequence: CASRYSSGNTIYF. The V gene is TRBV7-8, the J gene TRBJ1-3; D is undetermined. Looked up from germline, CDR1 is SGHVS and CDR2 is FQNEAQ. There are 13 residues in the CDR3. V lost 6 bases and J lost 0, with 6 bases in between. The variable domain in full, with the rest retrieved from reference TRBV7-8 and TRBJ1-3, is GAGVSQSPRYKVAKRGQDVALRCDPISGHVSLFWYQQALGQGPEFLTYFQNEAQLDKSGLPSDRFFAERPEGSVSTLKIQRTQQEDSAVYLCASRYSSGNTIYFGEGSWLTVV.

The DNA for the CDR3 is TGTGCCAGCAGCCCCCGACAGGGTCGCGCACCCCTCCACTTT. Translating it yields CASSPRQGRAPLHF. The genes are TRBV13 and TRBJ1-6; 7 bases map to TRBD1. From germline, CDR1 is PRHDT and CDR2 FYEKMQ (reference sequence). The CDR3 is 14 amino acids. The J segment lost 11 bases and the V segment lost 5 bases, leaving 9 bases of the junction unmatched.

This clone has just one count. This chain connects TRBV21-1 to TRBJ2-7; the table's D call, TRBD2, has no DNA check behind it. TRBV21-1 is a pseudogene. This CDR3 contains 19 residues. The CDR3 region is CASSIWTSGRVGPYYEQYF. As DNA, the CDR3 is TGTGCCAGCAGCATATGGACTAGCGGGAGGGTCGGGCCTTATTACGAGCAGTACTTC.

The chain carries TRBV28 and TRBJ2-7; the D gene is possibly TRBD2 (5 bases). The CDR3 consists of 18 residues. From germline, CDR1 is MDHEN and CDR2 SYDVKM. The V and J ends lost 6 bases and 3 bases respectively, with 27 bases between them. CDR3 residues: CASRSGEGGWSENYEQYF. The CDR3 nucleotides read TGTGCCAGCAGGTCCGGGGAAGGCGGCTGGTCCGAGAACTACGAGCAGTACTTC.

The rearrangement joins TRBV30 to TRBJ2-7; 7 nucleotides align to TRBD1. From germline, CDR1 is GTSNPN and CDR2 SVGIG (reference sequence). Germline trimming cut 4 bases from V and 3 bases from J; bases unmatched to any gene: 6. The CDR3 loop spans 13 amino acids. The CDR3 bases are TGTGCCTGGAATCCCACAGGGGACTACGAGCAGTACTTC. Protein: CAWNPTGDYEQYF.